There are a few counts of the clone carrying this TCR beta chain. What it binds is unknown. This record comes from a study of response to subunit inactivated influenza vaccine. Findings and limits, study-wide: Authors proposed each seasonal influenza vaccination draws in few new T cells.

Each CDR3 protein is one row after TCRdb ran MiXCR on the RT-PCR reads. Among 500,000 to 600,000 distinct CDR3 sequences listed, less than 15% were seen once. CDR3 length: 14 amino acids. V was cut by 3 bases and J by 7 bases, with 13 bases left in between. Sample: PBMCs from blood, taken roughly 12 days after vaccination. V and J are TRBV12-3 or TRBV12-4 and TRBJ2-1; D is possibly TRBD1 (5 bases). The TCR was taken from a man aged 50-59 years who received an inactivated influenza vaccine. CDR3 amino acids: CASSLGHAGNEQFF. CDR3 in DNA: TGTGCCAGCAGTTTGGGGCACGCTGGAAATGAGCAGTTCTTC.